This T cell receptor (beta chain) originates from a study of T cells in Graves' hyperthyroidism and ophthalmopathy. Broader study findings: Blood also held most thyroid clonotypes expanded beyond 0.001. Researchers report that a 13 V-J model separated ophthalmopathy from stable hyperthyroidism.

A patient was excluded if there was uncontrolled infection, other autoimmune disease, pregnancy or lactation. V was clipped by 0 bases and J by 3 bases, with 15 bases between them. This CDR3 has 17 amino acids. Germline values: CDR1 KGHSH, CDR2 LQKENI. Researchers amplified the TCR beta CDR3 regions from RNA transcripts. HTBI primers drove first-round RT-PCR of the TCR CDR3. TCRdb reprocessed the multiplex PCR reads via MiXCR and lists one record per CDR3 protein. The table has a few hundred thousand distinct CDR3 sequences, roughly 18% seen once; the top ten hold 40%. This clonotype has a handful of counts. What it binds is unknown.

The rearrangement joins TRBV18 to TRBJ1-3, with a possible D match to TRBD1 (6 bases). The sequence was obtained from a young man with Graves' ophthalmopathy. The sequencing input was blood. The CDR3 protein is CASSPPWSGGHGNTIYF. Written as DNA, the CDR3 is TGTGCCAGCTCACCACCGTGGTCCGGGGGACATGGAAACACCATATATTTT.